This T cell receptor beta chain was identified during a study of preoperative IRX-2 immunotherapy in early breast cancer. V was pared by 10 bases and J by 5 bases, with 13 bases of the junction left unmatched. The CDR3 is 14 amino acids. Germline V gene lookup returns CDR1 MNHGY and CDR2 SAAAGT. Treatment in this sample: preoperative locoregional IRX-2 cytokine immunotherapy. Samples came from a phase Ib trial of preoperative locoregional IRX-2 cytokine immunotherapy. Profiling relied on immunoSEQ multiplex PCR, and the TCRdb table lists in-frame clones only, not all of them. The sample holds about 38,000 clones, 65% to 90% seen once.

The chain couples TRBV6-8 to TRBJ1-1; TRBD1 aligns across 7 bases. The receptor's source is a human donor with breast cancer. This specimen was lymph node tissue, taken after IRX-2 immunotherapy. The CDR3 spells CAISPGTDGTEAFF. The DNA of the CDR3 is TGTGCCATCAGCCCCGGGACAGACGGGACTGAAGCTTTCTTT.